The text below deals with one TCR beta chain. Its target is unknown. Each sample provided at least 5.5 micrograms of extracted total RNA. Combining a sample-barcoded 5' primer with a J-beta primer mix, a second PCR ran for about 7 to 11 cycles. Through a template-switch adaptor with 12 random nucleotides, each cDNA molecule received a tag. TCRdb redid the calling of the 5' RACE reads with MiXCR, one entry per CDR3 protein. The sample lists roughly 2 million distinct CDR3 sequences, about 50% occurring once. The sample comes from a study of blood T cells in healthy people across ages. Study outcomes and limitations: Significant beta diversity loss was already apparent by age roughly 40, declining roughly linearly.

V was pared by 6 bases and J by 10 bases, with 18 bases between. The CDR3 consists of 13 residues. CDR1 is MNHEY, CDR2 SMNVEV, per germline (reference sequence). The sequencing sample was made of blood. The chain recombines TRBV27 with TRBJ1-1; no clear D. The sequence was collected from a woman between 40 and 50 years old in good health. The CDR3, as DNA: TGTGCCAGCAGGCCGTGGCCTACCGGAGGAGCTTTCTTT. It is translated as CASRPWPTGGAFF.